The 31 T cell receptor beta chains presented below share a single source sample, sequenced in a study of OX40 agonist ivuxolimab in advanced cancers. The table came from immunoSEQ multiplex PCR; TCRdb's copy has only in-frame clones and leaves some out. The table has 48,000 or so clones, roughly 80% seen once. Source: CD4+ or CD8+ T cells sorted from blood, taken in a trial of the OX40 agonist ivuxolimab. These receptors were taken from an adult with an advanced solid tumor such as melanoma, head and neck, liver or kidney cancer.

The CDR3 DNA reads as TGTGCCAGCAGTTGGCGGACAGCGACAGCCCCGGGACTGTTTTTT. Its protein product is CASSWRTATAPGLFF. The rearrangement joins TRBV28 to TRBJ1-4; D perhaps matches TRBD1 (6 bases). CDR3 size: 15 residues. The germline gives CDR1 MDHEN, CDR2 SYDVKM. The ends were cut back, 4 bases at V and 13 bases at J, with 22 bases in the middle.

As regards this clone: The germline gene is not matched at one end of the junction; a read error may be the cause. This chain joins TRBV9 and TRBJ1-1; D remains unclear. Per the germline V gene, CDR1 is SGDLS and CDR2 is YYNGEE. The CDR3 is 14 residues long. The CDR3 DNA reads as TGTGTCAGCAGCCCTGGGCTAATGAACACTGAAGCTTTCTTT. As protein: CVSSPGLMNTEAFF.

V gene TRBV6-5 combines with J gene TRBJ1-2, with TRBD1 identical over 9 bases. With 4 bases clipped from V and 5 bases from J, the junction kept 5 bases outside the gene matches. Germline values: CDR1 MNHEY, CDR2 SVGAGI. This CDR3 is built from 14 residues. Here the CDR3 DNA reads TGTGCCAGCAGTTCCGGACAGGGGAGGTATGGCTACACCTTC. Translating it yields CASSSGQGRYGYTF.

The rearrangement uses TRBV5-3 and TRBJ2-1, with D unclear. TRBV5-3 is an ORF for which the function is uncertain. V was shortened by 4 bases and J by 4 bases, with 21 bases between the two germline ends. The CDR3 spans 17 residues. Here the CDR3 reads CARSRTKPVAGYNEQFF. Written as DNA, the CDR3 is TGTGCCAGAAGCCGAACAAAACCAGTCGCAGGTTACAATGAGCAGTTCTTC.

The J gene is TRBJ1-2, the V gene TRBV5-1, with 10 bases fitting TRBD1. The V and J ends lost 6 bases and 6 bases, in that order; junction bases with no gene match: 11. The CDR3 runs to 15 residues. Germline CDR1 SGHRS, CDR2 YFSETQ. The CDR3 is CASTRTGTGADGYTF. The CDR3 DNA reads as TGCGCCAGCACGCGTACCGGGACAGGGGCGGATGGCTACACCTTC. Together with reference TRBV5-1 and TRBJ1-2, the CDR3 gives the full variable domain: KAGVTQTPRYLIKTRGQQVTLSCSPISGHRSVSWYQQTPGQGLQFLFEYFSETQRNKGNFPGRFSGRQFSNSRSEMNVSTLELGDSALYLCASTRTGTGADGYTFGSGTRLTVV.

The chain employs TRBV5-4 and TRBJ1-1; no firm D call. Germline values: CDR1 SGHNT, CDR2 YYREEE (reference sequence). This CDR3 is 14 amino acids long. Trimming stripped 4 bases from V and 0 bases from J, with 10 bases between. The CDR3 nucleotides read TGTGCCAGCAGCAGCAGCCAAGTGAACACTGAAGCTTTCTTT. Its translation: CASSSSQVNTEAFF.

Only a few counts were recorded for this clone. The chain carries TRBV29-1 and TRBJ2-3, with TRBD2 matching over 8 bases. The germline V gene encodes CDR1 SQVTM and CDR2 ANQGSEA. J gave up 1 base and V 8 bases, and 8 bases lay outside the gene matches. The CDR3 spans 14 residues. CDR3 DNA: TGCAGCACCCGGGAGGGTCCCGGCACAGATACGCAGTATTTT. It codes for CSTREGPGTDTQYF.

V gene TRBV12-5 combines with J gene TRBJ2-5, with D possibly TRBD2 on 5 matching bases. Trimming cost V 1 base and J 4 bases, with 10 bases left between them. Germline values: CDR1 LGHNT, CDR2 FRNRAP. The CDR3 consists of 14 residues. The CDR3 reads CASGLDGVRETQYF. The CDR3 DNA is TGTGCTAGTGGTTTGGACGGGGTGAGAGAGACCCAGTACTTC.

V usage is TRBV30 and J usage is TRBJ1-6; TRBD1 aligns across 10 bases. Per germline, CDR1 GTSNPN and CDR2 SVGIG (reference sequence). J was trimmed by 0 bases and V by 2 bases; bases with no gene match: 10. This CDR3 contains 19 residues. The CDR3 DNA is TGTGCCTGGAGTCCCGACCCCCGGGACAGGGGCTCCTATAATTCACCCCTCCACTTT. Its protein is CAWSPDPRDRGSYNSPLHF. The full variable domain, its missing parts supplied by reference TRBV30 and TRBJ1-6, is SQTIHQWPATLVQPVGSPLSLECTVEGTSNPNLYWYRQAAGRGLQLLFYSVGIGQISSEVPQNLSASRPQDRQFILSSKKLLLSDSGFYLCAWSPDPRDRGSYNSPLHFGNGTRLTVT.

This clone turned up a few times. CDR3 bases: TGCGCCAGCAGCCCGGACAGGGGTGCGACCCAGTACTTC. Translation: CASSPDRGATQYF. The chain links TRBV5-1 to TRBJ2-5; the match to TRBD1 covers 9 bases. CDR3 length: 13 amino acids. After removal of 4 bases from V and 7 bases from J, the junction contained 5 bases not matched to a gene. The germline V gene has CDR1 SGHRS and CDR2 YFSETQ.

This clone showed up just a few times. J is TRBJ2-7 and V is TRBV18, with a possible D match to TRBD2 (5 bases). The CDR3 has 14 amino acids. Germline V gene sequence: CDR1 KGHSH, CDR2 LQKENI. The V end was cut by 3 bases, the J end by 8 bases, with 17 bases between. This CDR3 is CASSPPAVPSQQYF. As DNA, the CDR3 is TGTGCCAGCTCACCGCCAGCGGTACCATCACAGCAGTACTTC.

The CDR3 nucleotides are TGCAGCGTTCGGGACAGGGGGCTTCGGGACTATGGCTACACCTTC. Translation gives CSVRDRGLRDYGYTF. The V and J genes are TRBV29-1 and TRBJ1-2; 12 positions agree with TRBD1. This CDR3 is 15 amino acids long. Germline V gives CDR1 SQVTM, CDR2 ANQGSEA. J gave up 3 bases and V 5 bases, and 7 bases lay outside the gene matches.

V is TRBV4-1 and J is TRBJ2-7, with TRBD2 matching 10 bases. The CDR3 sequence is 17 residues long. V shed 0 bases and J 4 bases; nucleotides not matched to a gene: 9. Germline assignment: CDR1 MGHRA and CDR2 YSYEKL. The DNA for the CDR3 is TGCGCCAGCAGCCAAGATTCGGCTAGCGGGAGTTTATACGAGCAGTACTTC. As protein: CASSQDSASGSLYEQYF.

This rearrangement joins TRBV28 to TRBJ2-7; D gene uncertain. V was cut by 8 bases and J by 2 bases, with 7 bases left in between. Germline CDR1 and CDR2: MDHEN and SYDVKM. This CDR3 comprises 11 residues. The CDR3: CASGKAYEQYF. In nucleotides, the CDR3 is TGTGCCAGCGGTAAAGCCTACGAGCAGTACTTC.

This clone occurred a few times. The CDR3 spells CASSLVAKNTDTQYF. The CDR3 nucleotides read TGTGCCAGCAGCTTAGTGGCAAAAAACACAGATACGCAGTATTTT. The V and J genes are TRBV7-2 and TRBJ2-3; D is unresolved. CDR1 is SGHTA, CDR2 FQGNSA, per germline. The CDR3 is made up of 15 amino acids. Trimming took 1 base from V and 2 from J, leaving 10 bases between them.

The rearrangement links TRBV18 to TRBJ1-5; a weak D match, TRBD1 (5 bases). Per germline, CDR1 KGHSH and CDR2 LQKENI. The CDR3 has 14 residues. Trimming took off 1 base at V and 6 bases at J, with 10 bases between the two ends. The CDR3 bases are TGTGCCAGCTCACCACAGCGGGACGGTCAGCCCCAGCATTTT. Its translation is CASSPQRDGQPQHF.

This chain uses TRBV7-6 with TRBJ2-2; 12 positions agree with TRBD2. Germline-derived CDR1 and CDR2 are SGHVS and FNYEAQ. The V and J ends lost 1 base and 0 bases, in that order; junction bases with no gene match: 3. The CDR3 has 18 amino acids. The CDR3 DNA reads TGTGCCAGCAGCTTAGTGCTAGCGGGGGGGACGAACACCGGGGAGCTGTTTTTT. Translated: CASSLVLAGGTNTGELFF. The full variable domain, in which reference TRBV7-6 and TRBJ2-2 provide the parts outside the CDR3, is GAGVSQSPRYKVTKRGQDVALRCDPISGHVSLYWYRQALGQGPEFLTYFNYEAQQDKSGLPNDRFSAERPEGSISTLTIQRTEQRDSAMYRCASSLVLAGGTNTGELFFGEGSRLTVL.

The V gene is TRBV21-1, the J gene TRBJ2-7; TRBD2 is taken as the D call from the table, unchecked against the DNA. TRBV21-1 is a known pseudogene. The length of the CDR3 is 21 residues. The CDR3 is CASSKVLRGLAGGPLFYEQYF. The CDR3 DNA sequence: TGTGCCAGCAGCAAAGTTCTAAGGGGACTAGCGGGGGGGCCCTTGTTCTACGAGCAGTACTTC.

This clone was seen more than once but under ten times. The chain carries TRBV6-1 and TRBJ2-1, with 7 bases matching TRBD2. This CDR3 is built from 14 residues. Germline CDR1 and CDR2: MNHNS and SASEGT. Trimming cost V 4 bases and J 7 bases; bases outside gene matches: 7. The CDR3 loop is CASSGASGLNEQFF. The CDR3 coding sequence is TGTGCCAGCAGTGGGGCTAGCGGACTTAATGAGCAGTTCTTC.

The chain combines TRBV7-2 with TRBJ2-3, with TRBD1 matching over 10 bases. There are 15 residues in the CDR3. Per the germline V gene, CDR1 is SGHTA and CDR2 is FQGNSA. J was trimmed by 5 bases and V by 7 bases; bases with no gene match: 9. The CDR3 here is CASNPSGTGVDTQYF. In DNA form, the CDR3 reads TGTGCCAGCAACCCCTCCGGGACAGGGGTAGATACGCAGTATTTT.

This chain joins TRBV6-5 and TRBJ1-5; D not resolved. The germline gives CDR1 MNHEY, CDR2 SVGAGI. This CDR3 is built from 14 residues. V lost 6 bases to trimming and J lost 2 bases, with 11 bases between them. The CDR3 region is CASSKGWGNQPQHF. DNA of the CDR3: TGTGCCAGCAGCAAAGGGTGGGGCAATCAGCCCCAGCATTTT.

This rearrangement joins TRBV5-4 to TRBJ2-5, with D possibly TRBD1 on 7 matching bases. This CDR3 region has 16 residues. Trimming cost V 5 bases and J 3 bases, with 20 bases left between them. Germline loops: CDR1 SGHNT, CDR2 YYREEE (reference sequence). The CDR3, as DNA: TGTGCCAGCAGACGGGACCTTACAGGGGAGGAAGAGACCCAGTACTTC. Translation: CASRRDLTGEEETQYF.

This clone was found once. The chain uses TRBV21-1 and TRBJ2-7. TRBV21-1 is listed as a pseudogene. The CDR3 runs 13 residues. The CDR3 bases are TGTGCCAGCAGCAAAAATGGGGGTTACGAGCAGTACTTC. It encodes CASSKNGGYEQYF.

This clone came up once. The chain links TRBV29-1 to TRBJ2-5; 8 bases align to TRBD2. Losses at the gene ends were 4 bases for V and 4 bases for J; bases not matched to a gene: 5. The CDR3 consists of 13 residues. The germline V gene has CDR1 SQVTM and CDR2 ANQGSEA. The CDR3 bases are TGCAGCGTTGGTCGGGAGGGCGGAGAGACCCAGTACTTC. It codes for CSVGREGGETQYF.

This chain uses TRBV27 with TRBJ1-1; a possible D gene is TRBD1 (5 bases). The V and J ends lost 2 bases and 2 bases respectively, with 18 bases between them. CDR3 length: 17 residues. The germline V gene has CDR1 MNHEY and CDR2 SMNVEV (reference sequence). The DNA of the CDR3 is TGTGCCAGCAGTTTAGACAGAACCAACTACCGAAACACTGAAGCTTTCTTT. Translating gives CASSLDRTNYRNTEAFF.

J is TRBJ2-7 and V is TRBV5-5, with TRBD1 as a possible D gene (6 bases). The germline V and J ends were trimmed by 2 bases and 0 bases, with 12 bases remaining between them. The germline V gene has CDR1 SGHKS and CDR2 YYEKEE (reference sequence). The CDR3 sequence is 15 residues long. The CDR3 DNA sequence: TGTGCCAGCAGCTTCCCCCAGGGGATCTCCTACGAGCAGTACTTC. It translates to CASSFPQGISYEQYF.

This chain connects TRBV7-2 to TRBJ1-4; the D gene is possibly TRBD1 (6 bases). The germline gives CDR1 SGHTA, CDR2 FQGNSA. V shed 0 bases and J shed 8 bases, with 16 bases lying between them. The CDR3 loop spans 16 amino acids. CDR3 coding DNA: TGTGCCAGCAGCTTAGCCCCTGTGGGGGCGGGGGAAAAACTGTTTTTT. Translation: CASSLAPVGAGEKLFF.

This sequence joins TRBV14 and TRBJ1-2; TRBD1 agrees at 7 bases. V trimming: 4 bases; J trimming: 4 bases; junction bases outside the gene matches: 3. The germline V gene encodes CDR1 SGHDN and CDR2 FVKESK. This CDR3 contains 13 residues. The CDR3 is CASSPGQVYGYTF. The CDR3 DNA reads TGTGCCAGCAGCCCCGGACAGGTCTATGGCTACACCTTC.

The count of this clone is one. The CDR3 reads CSARGQLGGGELFF. CDR3 DNA: TGCAGCGCCCGAGGACAGCTTGGGGGCGGGGAGCTGTTTTTT. The chain carries TRBV29-1 and TRBJ2-2; D possibly corresponds to TRBD1 (6 bases). The germline CDR1 and CDR2 sequences are SQVTM and ANQGSEA. The CDR3 extends over 14 amino acids. Trimming removed 7 bases at V and 7 bases at J, with 19 bases between.

The chain is built from TRBV20-1 and TRBJ1-1; 10 nucleotides align to TRBD1. Unmatched junction bases numbered 9, after V lost 6 bases and J lost 14 bases. The germline V gene has CDR1 DFQATT and CDR2 SNEGSKA (reference sequence). There are 11 residues in the CDR3. CDR3 coding DNA: TGCAGTGCATCGGACAGGGGGGGAGGCTTCTTT. Amino acid sequence: CSASDRGGGFF.

This chain connects TRBV6-5 to TRBJ1-3; D might be TRBD1 (5 bases). CDR3 length equals 15 residues. Trimming pared 5 bases from V and 0 bases from J, leaving 11 bases between. Germline V gene lookup returns CDR1 MNHEY and CDR2 SVGAGI. The CDR3 DNA reads as TGTGCCAGCAGTCCCGGGGGGTTCTCTGGAAACACCATATATTTT. This translates into CASSPGGFSGNTIYF.